The 21 T cell receptor beta chains presented below share a single source sample, sequenced in a study of T cell repertoires in cytomegalovirus infection. Their cognate antigens are unknown. TCRdb fed the reads into MiXCR, producing one record per CDR3 protein. The repertoire holds under 200,000 distinct CDR3 sequences, with 20% to 25% as singletons. Here the sequenced sample was CD8+ T cells from cultured PBMCs, taken from culture after CMV antigen stimulation. The receptors stem from a human donor in good health (CMV status not recorded). Some clones in this sample may be carry-over from other donors' samples.

This clonotype was observed many times. V usage is TRBV4-1 and J usage is TRBJ1-6; 7 bases are a match to TRBD1. Per the germline V gene, CDR1 is MGHRA and CDR2 is YSYEKL. Unmatched junction bases numbered 9, after V lost 3 bases and J lost 1 base. The CDR3 length is 18 residues. CDR3 DNA: TGCGCCAGCAGCCACGGACAGGAATTATTTTCCTATAATTCACCCCTCCACTTT. Protein: CASSHGQELFSYNSPLHF.

The rearrangement joins TRBV7-8 to TRBJ1-5; D ambiguous. The CDR3 runs to 14 residues. Germline-derived CDR1 and CDR2 are SGHVS and FQNEAQ. V was cut by 1 base and J by 3 bases, with 7 bases left in between. The CDR3 bases are TGTGCCAGCAGCTTAGGATACAACAATCAGCCCCAGCATTTT. Protein product: CASSLGYNNQPQHF. The whole variable domain, filled in from reference TRBV7-8 and TRBJ1-5, reads GAGVSQSPRYKVAKRGQDVALRCDPISGHVSLFWYQQALGQGPEFLTYFQNEAQLDKSGLPSDRFFAERPEGSVSTLKIQRTQQEDSAVYLCASSLGYNNQPQHFGDGTRLSIL.

This clonotype was observed many times. The rearrangement links TRBV6-2 or TRBV6-3 to TRBJ2-1; no reliable D call. The CDR3 sequence is 13 residues long. Germline V lookup: CDR1 MNHEY, CDR2 SVGEGT. Deletions cut 0 bases from V and 10 bases from J, with 10 bases between. This CDR3 is CASSYSIVGEQFF. For the CDR3, the DNA is TGTGCCAGCAGTTACTCGATAGTTGGCGAGCAGTTCTTC.

This rearrangement joins TRBV11-2 to TRBJ2-5; D uncertain. The CDR3 spans 14 residues. The germline V and J ends were trimmed by 3 bases and 5 bases, with 13 bases remaining between them. The germline CDR1 and CDR2 sequences are SGHAT and FQNNGV. The CDR3 region is CASSFIASLETQYF. CDR3 coding DNA: TGTGCCAGCAGCTTCATTGCCAGCCTTGAGACCCAGTACTTC.

A few counts support this clonotype. This chain uses TRBV7-9 with TRBJ1-3, with TRBD1 as a possible D gene (5 bases). Deletions cut 5 bases from V and 1 base from J, with 24 bases between. The CDR3 consists of 19 residues. Germline loops: CDR1 SEHNR, CDR2 FQNEAQ (reference sequence). This CDR3 reads CASSILSGTPGTSGNTIYF. The DNA for the CDR3 is TGTGCCAGCAGCATACTCAGTGGCACCCCGGGGACTTCTGGAAACACCATATATTTT.

This clonotype was counted between two and nine times. The chain has TRBV27 and TRBJ2-7, with D possibly matching TRBD2 (6 bases). The CDR3 consists of 14 residues. Trimming removed 6 bases at V and 3 bases at J, with 15 bases between. Germline V lookup: CDR1 MNHEY, CDR2 SMNVEV (reference sequence). The chain's CDR3 is CASSPLATIYEQYF. CDR3 nucleotide sequence: TGTGCCAGCAGCCCACTAGCTACGATCTACGAGCAGTACTTC.

The chain links TRBV4-1 to TRBJ1-2; perhaps TRBD1 as D (5 bases). This CDR3 is built from 16 residues. The germline gives CDR1 MGHRA, CDR2 YSYEKL. Trimming took 4 bases from V and 7 from J, leaving 22 bases between them. CDR3 sequence (DNA): TGCGCCAGCAGCCGTAAAGTTGGGGGGGATAGAGCTGGCTACACCTTC. It is translated as CASSRKVGGDRAGYTF.

This clonotype occurred a few times. The chain links TRBV7-2 to TRBJ2-1; TRBD1 or TRBD2 may be the D gene (5 bases each). Germline CDR1 is SGHTA and CDR2 is FQGNSA. The CDR3 extends over 14 amino acids. Trimming stripped 4 bases from V and 11 bases from J, with 18 bases between. CDR3 protein: CASSSAPGTDKQFF. CDR3 DNA sequence: TGTGCCAGCAGCTCGGCGCCCGGGACGGATAAGCAGTTCTTC.

The sample holds a few counts of this clonotype. CDR3 nucleotides: TGTGCCAGCAGCTTCCTCTCCGGGACAGCGGACTATGGCTACACCTTC. The encoded protein is CASSFLSGTADYGYTF. The chain recombines TRBV7-9 with TRBJ1-2; 7 bases fit TRBD1. The junction had 10 bases not matched to a gene; V was cut back by 3 bases and J by 3 bases. Germline V gives CDR1 SEHNR, CDR2 FQNEAQ (reference sequence). CDR3 length: 16 residues.

The chain employs TRBV6-2 or TRBV6-3 and TRBJ2-3; D gene unclear. The CDR3 sequence is 14 residues long. In germline, CDR1 is MNHEY, CDR2 SVGEGT. V lost 1 base and J 0 bases, leaving 5 bases between the germline ends. CDR3 in amino acids: CASSYYGSTDTQYF. The CDR3 region has the DNA TGTGCCAGCAGTTACTATGGGAGCACAGATACGCAGTATTTT.

The V call is TRBV12-3 or TRBV12-4, the J call TRBJ2-7; the D gene is possibly TRBD1 (6 bases). The V and J ends lost 0 bases and 2 bases respectively, with 11 bases between them. This CDR3 comprises 15 residues. The CDR3 spells CASSLARDTPYEQYF. The CDR3 nucleotides are TGTGCCAGCAGTTTAGCCCGGGACACCCCCTACGAGCAGTACTTC.

V usage is TRBV30 and J usage is TRBJ1-2, with 10 bases matching TRBD1. Germline V gene sequence: CDR1 GTSNPN, CDR2 SVGIG (reference sequence). The CDR3 contains 18 residues. With 1 base clipped from V and 8 bases from J, the junction kept 19 bases outside the gene matches. CDR3 nucleotides: TGTGCCTGGAGTGGGGTCCGACAGGGGGCCCTTCCTGTCTACGGCTACACCTTC. Amino acids: CAWSGVRQGALPVYGYTF.

The rearrangement joins TRBV7-2 to TRBJ2-3; D not resolved. CDR1 SGHTA and CDR2 FQGNSA come from the germline V gene. Trimming cost V 5 bases and J 0 bases, with 15 bases left between them. This CDR3 comprises 16 residues. Written as DNA, the CDR3 is TGTGCCAGCAGCATCCGGGCCCCAACTAGCACAGATACGCAGTATTTT. Translated, it gives CASSIRAPTSTDTQYF.

The chain couples TRBV4-1 to TRBJ1-1, with unresolved D. V lost 4 bases and J 2 bases, leaving 14 bases between the germline ends. Germline V gene sequence: CDR1 MGHRA, CDR2 YSYEKL. This CDR3 spans 15 amino acids. The CDR3: CASSRRTDINTEAFF. CDR3 bases: TGCGCCAGCAGCCGTCGGACTGATATCAACACTGAAGCTTTCTTT.

This clonotype occurred a few times. The J gene is TRBJ1-2, the V gene TRBV3-1; D may be TRBD1 (6 bases). The CDR3 covers 16 residues. With 0 bases removed from V and 6 bases from J, the gap between germline ends came to 17 bases. Germline values: CDR1 LGHDT, CDR2 YNNKEL (reference sequence). The CDR3 loop reads CASSQETDDRRHGYTF. DNA of the CDR3: TGTGCCAGCAGCCAAGAGACGGATGACAGGAGGCATGGCTACACCTTC.

The CDR3 nucleotides are TGTGCCAGCAGCTTAGTTTACGGGGAGCAGTACTTC. This gives the protein CASSLVYGEQYF. The V call is TRBV7-2, the J call TRBJ2-7; D is uncertain. Trimming took off 1 base at V and 7 bases at J, with 8 bases between the two ends. The CDR3 contains 12 residues. The germline V gene has CDR1 SGHTA and CDR2 FQGNSA.

V and J are TRBV20-1 and TRBJ1-6, with TRBD1 as a possible D gene (6 bases). This CDR3 has 16 residues. Trimming cost V 6 bases and J 0 bases, with 15 bases left between them. Germline CDR1 DFQATT, CDR2 SNEGSKA (reference sequence). The CDR3 loop is CSATLGGSSYNSPLHF. Here the CDR3 DNA reads TGCAGTGCGACCCTAGGGGGTAGCTCCTATAATTCACCCCTCCACTTT.

This CDR3 reads CASSFAPLGNTEAFF. CDR3 nucleotides: TGTGCCAGCAGTTTCGCCCCTTTAGGGAACACTGAAGCTTTCTTT. This chain joins TRBV12-3 or TRBV12-4 and TRBJ1-1; D unclear. The ends were cut back, 3 bases at V and 1 base at J, with 12 bases in the middle. CDR3 length: 15 amino acids.

This clonotype was seen more than once but under ten times. The chain is built from TRBV6-1 and TRBJ2-5; 8 bases fit TRBD2. V lost 3 bases, J lost 5 bases, and 2 bases stayed unmatched. This CDR3 spans 13 amino acids. The germline V gene has CDR1 MNHNS and CDR2 SASEGT. The DNA for the CDR3 is TGTGCCAGCAGTGAGACTAGCGCGGAGACCCAGTACTTC. Protein sequence: CASSETSAETQYF.

This clonotype has only a few counts. The chain employs TRBV27 and TRBJ1-2; 9 bases match TRBD1. Trimming at V came to 10 bases and at J to 6 bases, leaving 9 bases not matched to a gene. The germline gives CDR1 MNHEY, CDR2 SMNVEV (reference sequence). The CDR3 spans 13 residues. CDR3 loop: CATWGQGRDGYTF. The CDR3 bases are TGTGCCACATGGGGACAGGGTCGAGATGGCTACACCTTC.

This clonotype was found a few times. J is TRBJ1-1 and V is TRBV7-6, with D perhaps TRBD1 (6 bases). The CDR3 runs 12 residues. Per the germline V gene, CDR1 is SGHVS and CDR2 is FNYEAQ. Deletions cut 4 bases from V and 6 bases from J, with 9 bases between. The CDR3 loop is CASSWGGSEAFF. The CDR3 nucleotides read TGTGCCAGCAGCTGGGGGGGCTCTGAAGCTTTCTTT. The full variable domain, completed using reference TRBV7-6 and TRBJ1-1, is GAGVSQSPRYKVTKRGQDVALRCDPISGHVSLYWYRQALGQGPEFLTYFNYEAQQDKSGLPNDRFSAERPEGSISTLTIQRTEQRDSAMYRCASSWGGSEAFFGQGTRLTVV.